This TCR beta chain was sequenced in a study of blood T cell repertoires in COVID-19. V was trimmed by 7 bases and J by 0 bases, leaving 10 bases between them. The germline V gene has CDR1 MDHEN and CDR2 SYDVKM. The CDR3 runs to 13 residues. This clone was seen more than once but under ten times. The assay was immunoSEQ multiplex PCR, and TCRdb's table has in-frame clones only and misses some. The sample has around 92,000 clones, around 67% seen once. The sequencing input was peripheral blood. The TCR originated in a man aged 65-85 years with COVID-19, enrolled during active disease. The chain uses TRBV28 and TRBJ2-7; D perhaps matches TRBD1 (6 bases). The CDR3 is CASIPRGSYEQYF. In DNA form, the CDR3 reads TGTGCCAGCATCCCCAGGGGCTCCTACGAGCAGTACTTC.